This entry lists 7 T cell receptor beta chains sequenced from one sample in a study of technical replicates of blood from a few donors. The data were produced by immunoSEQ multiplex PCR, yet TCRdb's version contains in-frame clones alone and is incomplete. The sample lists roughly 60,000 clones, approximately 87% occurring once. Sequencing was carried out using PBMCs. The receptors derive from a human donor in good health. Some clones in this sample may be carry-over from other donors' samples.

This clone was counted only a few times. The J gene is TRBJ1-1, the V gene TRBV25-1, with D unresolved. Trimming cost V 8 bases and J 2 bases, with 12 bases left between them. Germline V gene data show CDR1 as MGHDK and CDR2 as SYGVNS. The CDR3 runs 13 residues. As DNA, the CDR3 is TGTGCCAGCTTAGGGAGCTTTAACACTGAAGCTTTCTTT. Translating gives CASLGSFNTEAFF.

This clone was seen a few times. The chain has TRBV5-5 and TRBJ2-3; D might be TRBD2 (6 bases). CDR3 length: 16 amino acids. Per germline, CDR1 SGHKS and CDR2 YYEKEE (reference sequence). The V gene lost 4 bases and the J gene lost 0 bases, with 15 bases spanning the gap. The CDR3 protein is CASSPIAVTSTDTQYF. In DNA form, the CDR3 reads TGTGCCAGCAGCCCAATAGCGGTTACTAGCACAGATACGCAGTATTTT.

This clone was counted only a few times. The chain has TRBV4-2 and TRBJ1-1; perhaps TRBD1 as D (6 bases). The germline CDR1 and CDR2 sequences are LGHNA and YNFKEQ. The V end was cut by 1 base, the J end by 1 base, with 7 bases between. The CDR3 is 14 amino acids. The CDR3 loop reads CASSQATGNTEAFF. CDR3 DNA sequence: TGTGCCAGCAGCCAAGCGACAGGGAACACTGAAGCTTTCTTT.

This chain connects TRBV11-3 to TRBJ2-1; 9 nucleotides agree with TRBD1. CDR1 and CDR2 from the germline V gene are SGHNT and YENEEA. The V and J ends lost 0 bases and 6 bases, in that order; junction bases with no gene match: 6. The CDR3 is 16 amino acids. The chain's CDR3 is CASSLDGQGRGNEQFF. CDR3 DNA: TGTGCCAGCAGCTTAGATGGACAGGGGAGGGGCAATGAGCAGTTCTTC.

CDR3 loop: CARSPGLAGRTEAFF. The CDR3 DNA reads TGTGCCAGAAGTCCAGGACTGGCCGGGAGAACTGAAGCTTTCTTT. V is TRBV5-3 and J is TRBJ1-1; no clear D. TRBV5-3 qualifies as an ORF whose function is uncertain. CDR3 length: 15 amino acids. V was shortened by 5 bases and J by 5 bases, with 19 bases between the two germline ends.

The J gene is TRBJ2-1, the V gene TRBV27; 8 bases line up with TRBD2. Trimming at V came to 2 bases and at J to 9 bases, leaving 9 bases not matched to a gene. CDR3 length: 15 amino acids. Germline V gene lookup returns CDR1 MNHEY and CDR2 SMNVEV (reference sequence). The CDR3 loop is CASSLEPSGWGEQFF. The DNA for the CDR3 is TGTGCCAGCAGTTTAGAGCCTAGCGGGTGGGGTGAGCAGTTCTTC.

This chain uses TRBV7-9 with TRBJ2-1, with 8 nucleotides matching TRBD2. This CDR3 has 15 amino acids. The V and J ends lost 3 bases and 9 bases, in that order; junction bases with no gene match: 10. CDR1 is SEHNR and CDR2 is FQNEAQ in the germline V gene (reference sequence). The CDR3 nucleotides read TGTGCCAGCAGCTTGCGACTAGCGCTAGTAGGTGAGCAGTTCTTC. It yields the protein CASSLRLALVGEQFF.